This T cell receptor (beta chain) was recorded in a study of vaccination and CD4 T cells after COVID-19. This clonotype was observed a handful of times. What it binds is not known. V lost 0 bases, J lost 5 bases, and 14 bases lay in between. Germline loops: CDR1 SGHRS, CDR2 YFSETQ. The CDR3 is made up of 15 amino acids. Treatment specified: roughly nine-day PBMC culture with coronavirus spike peptide pools or control peptides (ViraFEST assay). Sequence data for DNA of cultured CD4+ T cells were generated by the Oncomine TCR Beta short-read assay. From the PCR reads, TCRdb called clonotypes with MiXCR, one entry per CDR3 protein. The profile shows about 20,000 distinct CDR3 sequences, 26% of them singletons.

Source material: cultured CD4+ T cells from blood. The TCR sequence derives from a human donor with COVID-19. The chain has TRBV5-1 and TRBJ2-5; a possible D gene is TRBD1 (6 bases). The CDR3 DNA reads TGCGCCAGCAGCTTGGAGGCAGGGGATTTGGAGACCCAGTACTTC. Amino acid sequence: CASSLEAGDLETQYF.